Following are 17 T cell receptor beta chains from one sample sequenced in a study of cytomegalovirus exposure and HLA in healthy donors. PCR was performed using 60 Vbeta and 13 Jbeta primers. TCRdb keeps only in-frame clones here, not all; method: immunoSEQ multiplex PCR. The repertoire holds approximately 100,000 clones, with approximately 80% as singletons. Input material: PBMCs. Receptors were obtained from a woman in her forties in good health and CMV-seronegative.

The genes are TRBV4-3 and TRBJ2-2; maybe TRBD2 (6 bases). The germline V gene has CDR1 LGHNA and CDR2 YSLEER. This CDR3 has 18 amino acids. V lost 0 bases and J 1 base, leaving 15 bases between the germline ends. The CDR3 coding sequence is TGCGCCAGCAGCCAAGAGTTAGGACCAGCGGGGAACACCGGGGAGCTGTTTTTT. Protein: CASSQELGPAGNTGELFF.

The V and J genes are TRBV6-6 and TRBJ2-5; no clear D. Germline lookup yields CDR1 MNHNY and CDR2 SVGAGI (reference sequence). The CDR3 has 15 amino acids. The V gene lost 7 bases and the J gene lost 1 base, with 16 bases spanning the gap. Written as DNA, the CDR3 is TGTGCCAGCATTCAAGCGAGCACCCCCCAAGAGACCCAGTACTTC. Amino acid sequence: CASIQASTPQETQYF.

The chain combines TRBV21-1 with TRBJ2-7; TRBD2 is the table's D call and was not checked against the DNA. TRBV21-1 is deemed a pseudogene. The CDR3 has 13 amino acids. CDR3 loop: CASNTGGQNEQYF. The CDR3 region has the DNA TGTGCCAGCAATACAGGAGGGCAAAACGAGCAGTACTTC.

The J gene is TRBJ2-4, the V gene TRBV5-6; the D gene is possibly TRBD2 (7 bases). The CDR3 sequence is 14 residues long. The V end was cut by 1 base, the J end by 9 bases, with 14 bases between. Germline CDR1 is SGHDT and CDR2 is YYEEEE. The CDR3 DNA follows: TGTGCCAGCAGCTTGACTAGCGAGGGGGTCATTCAGTACTTC. Residues: CASSLTSEGVIQYF.

Remarks on this clone: A read error may account for a junction end that differs from germline. The V call is TRBV5-6, the J call TRBJ1-2; D is possibly TRBD1 (5 bases). In germline, CDR1 is SGHDT, CDR2 YYEEEE. CDR3 size: 13 residues. The CDR3 nucleotides read TGTGCCAGCAGCTTGAGGGGCCAAGTCGAAAACCCCTTC. Amino acids: CASSLRGQVENPF.

This clone appeared a few times. The chain has TRBV11-3 and TRBJ2-1; no firm D call. The V end was cut by 4 bases, the J end by 5 bases, with 9 bases between. Germline-derived CDR1 and CDR2 are SGHNT and YENEEA. The length of the CDR3 is 13 residues. CDR3 residues: CASSSYLHNEQFF. The DNA of the CDR3 is TGTGCCAGCAGCTCCTACCTCCACAATGAGCAGTTCTTC.

The chain joins TRBV5-1 to TRBJ2-2, with TRBD1 matching 7 bases. The CDR3 extends over 15 amino acids. Germline V CDR1 and CDR2: SGHRS, YFSETQ. With 0 bases clipped from V and 3 bases from J, the junction kept 2 bases outside the gene matches. The DNA of the CDR3 is TGCGCCAGCAGCTTGGGAGGACAGGACACCGGGGAGCTGTTTTTT. It translates to CASSLGGQDTGELFF.

J is TRBJ2-5 and V is TRBV12-2; TRBD2 was called by the table and not checked on the DNA. TRBV12-2 is a known pseudogene. The CDR3 sequence is 16 residues long. The CDR3, as DNA: TGTGCAAGTCGCTTAGAGGGGCTAGCGGCAGAAAAGACCCAGTACTTC. It is translated as CASRLEGLAAEKTQYF.

The chain joins TRBV15 to TRBJ1-5; 7 nucleotides line up with TRBD1. From germline, CDR1 is LNHNV and CDR2 YYDKDF (reference sequence). The V and J ends lost 8 bases and 3 bases, in that order; junction bases with no gene match: 10. There are 15 residues in the CDR3. Here the CDR3 DNA reads TGTGCCACCCGGGACAGAGGAAGTCCCAATCAGCCCCAGCATTTT. It specifies CATRDRGSPNQPQHF.

A few counts support this clone. This chain joins TRBV6-1 and TRBJ1-1; D is unresolved. V dropped 1 base and J dropped 4 bases, with 7 bases sitting between them. Germline V gene sequence: CDR1 MNHNS, CDR2 SASEGT. The CDR3 consists of 13 residues. CDR3 nucleotides: TGTGCCAGCAGTGAAGTACGGGTCACTGAAGCTTTCTTT. Amino acid sequence: CASSEVRVTEAFF.

This chain links TRBV29-1 with TRBJ2-3, with no clear D. Germline V gives CDR1 SQVTM, CDR2 ANQGSEA. This CDR3 is built from 17 residues. Trimming removed 1 base at V and 2 bases at J, with 19 bases between. CDR3 protein: CSVEGFGESVNTDTQYF. CDR3 DNA sequence: TGCAGCGTTGAAGGTTTCGGAGAGTCGGTCAACACAGATACGCAGTATTTT.

CDR3 amino acids: CASSEPGQGTGELFF. As DNA, the CDR3 is TGTGCCAGCAGCGAACCGGGACAGGGAACCGGGGAGCTGTTTTTT. The chain combines TRBV7-9 with TRBJ2-2; the match to TRBD1 covers 9 bases. Unmatched junction bases numbered 6, after V lost 5 bases and J lost 5 bases. Germline lookup yields CDR1 SEHNR and CDR2 FQNEAQ (reference sequence). This CDR3 spans 15 amino acids.

The rearrangement joins TRBV5-6 to TRBJ1-5; TRBD1 matches 8 bases. J was trimmed by 2 bases and V by 2 bases; bases with no gene match: 9. There are 17 residues in the CDR3. Germline lookup yields CDR1 SGHDT and CDR2 YYEEEE. CDR3 region: CASSFMTGEIGNQPQHF. CDR3 in DNA: TGTGCCAGCAGCTTTATGACAGGGGAGATCGGCAATCAGCCCCAGCATTTT.

The chain uses TRBV30 and TRBJ1-4; 10 bases fit TRBD1. Germline CDR1 is GTSNPN and CDR2 is SVGIG (reference sequence). Unmatched junction bases numbered 0, after V lost 5 bases and J lost 3 bases. The CDR3 is 13 amino acids. The CDR3 DNA reads as TGTGCCTGGGGGACAGGGGCTAATGAAAAACTGTTTTTT. It codes for CAWGTGANEKLFF.

This clone appeared a few times. The chain has TRBV7-2 and TRBJ1-2; D gene uncertain. CDR1 SGHTA and CDR2 FQGNSA come from the germline V gene. The CDR3 spans 15 residues. Trimming left V 1 base short and J 4 bases short, with 13 bases between. In DNA, the CDR3 is TGTGCCAGCAGCTTAGATGGGCAGCCGTTCTATGGCTACACCTTC. Translating gives CASSLDGQPFYGYTF.

This clone is a singleton in its sample. The rearrangement links TRBV30 to TRBJ2-3, with 9 bases aligning to TRBD2. V shed 3 bases, J shed 5 bases, and the junction held 9 bases outside the gene matches. This CDR3 has 15 residues. CDR1 is GTSNPN, CDR2 SVGIG, per germline (reference sequence). CDR3 loop: CAWSPGSGGLDTQYF. CDR3 in DNA: TGTGCCTGGAGCCCGGGGAGCGGGGGGCTAGATACGCAGTATTTT. The whole variable domain, filled in from reference TRBV30 and TRBJ2-3, reads SQTIHQWPATLVQPVGSPLSLECTVEGTSNPNLYWYRQAAGRGLQLLFYSVGIGQISSEVPQNLSASRPQDRQFILSSKKLLLSDSGFYLCAWSPGSGGLDTQYFGPGTRLTVL.

The genes are TRBV5-4 and TRBJ2-1, with no clear D. Germline CDR1 SGHNT, CDR2 YYREEE (reference sequence). The germline V and J ends were trimmed by 3 bases and 8 bases, with 21 bases remaining between them. The CDR3 loop spans 16 amino acids. The CDR3 bases are TGTGCCAGCAGCTCCCCTTTTGGCGGCGAGACTGATGAGCAGTTCTTC. Amino acids: CASSSPFGGETDEQFF. The whole variable domain, remainder taken from reference TRBV5-4 and TRBJ2-1, is ETGVTQSPTHLIKTRGQQVTLRCSSQSGHNTVSWYQQALGQGPQFIFQYYREEENGRGNFPPRFSGLQFPNYSSELNVNALELDDSALYLCASSSPFGGETDEQFFGPGTRLTVL.